This T cell receptor (beta chain) comes out of a study of blood T cell repertoires in COVID-19. Across the whole study: From T cells, B-cell-depleted T cells, or PBMCs came the material, which was cDNA or gDNA.

Germline-derived CDR1 and CDR2 are SGHTA and FQGNSA. The CDR3 is made up of 15 amino acids. V was clipped by 5 bases and J by 0 bases; unmatched bases: 4. Authors' analysis steps: Reference gene primer amplification gave nucleated cell count estimates. Libraries were prepared by immunoSEQ multiplex PCR; TCRdb keeps only in-frame clonotypes and omits some of them. The DNA gave D and trimming, while V, J and clone size come from that table. The table includes about 77,000 clones, 90% detected once. This clone was seen once. The same CDR3 is also encoded by other DNA sequences in this sample. The receptor was isolated from a woman of 80 years or more with active or convalescent COVID-19. Material for sequencing was peripheral blood. The rearrangement joins TRBV7-2 to TRBJ2-1, with 7 bases aligning to TRBD2. Written as DNA, the CDR3 is TGTGCCAGCAGCCTTGGGGGGGGCTCCTACAATGAGCAGTTCTTC. This translates into CASSLGGGSYNEQFF.